A single sample is the source of the 8 T cell receptor beta chains below, sequenced in a study of T cell responses to AZD1222 COVID-19 vaccine. TCRdb keeps only in-frame clones here, not all; method: immunoSEQ multiplex PCR. The data contain some 73,000 clones, approximately 92% of them seen just once; the ten biggest clones take up 7% to 10%. Sequenced here: peripheral blood, sampled 28 days after the second AZD1222 dose. These receptors all come from an adult who received the AZD1222 COVID-19 vaccine.

This sequence joins TRBV5-1 and TRBJ1-4, with TRBD1 identical over 8 bases. The CDR3 sequence is 16 residues long. Germline V gene data show CDR1 as SGHRS and CDR2 as YFSETQ. V was pared by 0 bases and J by 4 bases, with 5 bases of the junction left unmatched. CDR3: CASSLAGQGNNEKLFF. DNA of the CDR3: TGCGCCAGCAGCTTGGCAGGACAGGGAAATAATGAAAAACTGTTTTTT.

This chain connects TRBV7-6 to TRBJ1-4, with TRBD1 as a possible D gene (6 bases). The CDR3 totals 16 residues. Germline V gene lookup returns CDR1 SGHVS and CDR2 FNYEAQ. V shed 5 bases and J shed 12 bases, with 25 bases lying between them. CDR3 residues: CASSPNAGTFLGELFF. The CDR3 bases are TGTGCCAGCAGCCCGAACGCGGGGACATTTCTTGGAGAACTGTTTTTT.

The V and J genes are TRBV7-8 and TRBJ2-2; D tentatively reads TRBD1 or TRBD2 (5 bases each). V lost 5 bases, J lost 4 bases, and 20 bases lay in between. The germline gives CDR1 SGHVS, CDR2 FQNEAQ. The CDR3 is 17 amino acids. The CDR3 here is CASSPGLIRLSTGELFF. CDR3 DNA sequence: TGTGCCAGCAGCCCGGGGCTCATAAGATTATCCACCGGGGAGCTGTTTTTT.

The genes are TRBV28 and TRBJ2-7, with D unresolved. V dropped 8 bases and J dropped 3 bases, with 17 bases sitting between them. CDR1 MDHEN and CDR2 SYDVKM come from the germline V gene. The CDR3 extends over 14 amino acids. The CDR3 DNA reads as TGTGCCAGCGTGCCGAGGACGGAAGACTACGAGCAGTACTTC. Amino acids: CASVPRTEDYEQYF.

The chain combines TRBV9 with TRBJ2-2; D is uncertain. The germline CDR1 and CDR2 sequences are SGDLS and YYNGEE. This CDR3 has 15 residues. Trimming removed 0 bases at V and 1 base at J, with 7 bases between. CDR3 loop: CASSVVGMNTGELFF. CDR3 DNA: TGTGCCAGCAGCGTAGTAGGGATGAACACCGGGGAGCTGTTTTTT.

The V gene is TRBV7-2, the J gene TRBJ1-6; a weak D match, TRBD1 (5 bases). V shed 3 bases and J shed 9 bases, with 9 bases lying between them. CDR3 length: 13 residues. The germline gives CDR1 SGHTA, CDR2 FQGNSA. CDR3 coding DNA: TGTGCCAGCAGCTTTCGGGGGAGTTCACCCCTCCACTTT. Its protein is CASSFRGSSPLHF.

The chain joins TRBV10-3 to TRBJ1-1, with a tentative D call TRBD1 (6 bases). Trimming stripped 6 bases from V and 1 base from J, with 9 bases between. The CDR3 is 13 residues long. CDR1 ENHRY and CDR2 SYGVKD come from the germline V gene. CDR3: CAIRPGQNTEAFF. For the CDR3, the DNA is TGTGCCATCAGACCGGGACAGAACACTGAAGCTTTCTTT.

The V call is TRBV30, the J call TRBJ1-5, with 7 bases identical to TRBD1. Germline loops: CDR1 GTSNPN, CDR2 SVGIG (reference sequence). After removal of 0 bases from V and 6 bases from J, the junction contained 5 bases not matched to a gene. The CDR3 covers 14 residues. The CDR3 protein is CAWSVTGDGQPQHF. As DNA, the CDR3 is TGTGCCTGGAGTGTTACAGGGGACGGTCAGCCCCAGCATTTT.